This T cell receptor beta chain was found in a study of CD8 T cells in ankylosing spondylitis. Whole-study results and caveats: Ankylosing spondylitis blood seemed to carry a telltale TCR beta motif made of several highly homologous variants.

A remark on this clonotype: Its target is not known.

Scientists made TCR beta libraries using quantitative 5'-RACE with molecular barcodes. TCRdb independently ran MiXCR on the 5' RACE reads; one entry per CDR3 protein. The data contain just under 350,000 distinct CDR3 sequences, roughly 14% of them singletons. The sequenced sample was blood, either unsorted or a sorted T cell fraction (not recorded which). This receptor was obtained from a male donor with ankylosing spondylitis or in good health (not recorded which).

The CDR3 DNA sequence: TGCAGTCCCAAACAGGGAGGGCAAGAGACCCAGTACTTC. Protein product: CSPKQGGQETQYF. The chain links TRBV20-1 to TRBJ2-5; D is perhaps TRBD2 (7 bases). This CDR3 spans 13 amino acids. CDR1 is DFQATT and CDR2 is SNEGSKA in the germline V gene (reference sequence). V lost 8 bases and J 2 bases, leaving 15 bases between the germline ends.